Following are 19 T cell receptor beta chains from one sample sequenced in a study of cytomegalovirus exposure and HLA in healthy donors. The PCR was carried out with 60 Vbeta primers and 13 Jbeta primers. Sequencing used immunoSEQ multiplex PCR; TCRdb keeps in-frame clones, though not all of them. The sample comprises some 150,000 clones, 80% of which are singletons, and about 13% rests with the top ten. Sequences were obtained from PBMCs. These receptor sequences come from a man aged 25-45 years in good health and CMV-seropositive.

The chain joins TRBV18 to TRBJ2-7, with D possibly being TRBD1 (5 bases). V gave up 1 base and J gave up 2 bases, with 9 bases separating them. CDR3 length: 14 amino acids. From germline, CDR1 is KGHSH and CDR2 LQKENI. CDR3: CASSPQGSAYEQYF. The CDR3 DNA reads as TGTGCCAGCTCACCACAGGGGTCGGCCTACGAGCAGTACTTC. The full variable domain, rest sourced from reference TRBV18 and TRBJ2-7, is NAGVMQNPRHLVRRRGQEARLRCSPMKGHSHVYWYRQLPEEGLKFMVYLQKENIIDESGMPKERFSAEFPKEGPSILRIQQVVRGDSAAYFCASSPQGSAYEQYFGPGTRLTVT.

In regard to this clone: Other DNA sequences in the same sample also yield this CDR3. The J gene is TRBJ1-1, the V gene TRBV6-1; 7 bases line up with TRBD1. In germline, CDR1 is MNHNS, CDR2 SASEGT. The trim removed 5 bases at V and 1 base at J, leaving 1 base unmatched. This CDR3 is built from 13 residues. CDR3 sequence: CASSRQGNTEAFF. Written as DNA, the CDR3 is TGTGCCAGCAGTAGACAGGGGAACACTGAAGCTTTCTTT.

CDR3 loop: CASSFREDTQYF. DNA of the CDR3: TGTGCCAGTAGTTTTCGGGAAGATACGCAGTATTTT. The chain joins TRBV19 to TRBJ2-3, with D possibly TRBD2 on 5 matching bases. CDR1 is LNHDA and CDR2 is SQIVND in the germline V gene (reference sequence). V dropped 5 bases and J dropped 5 bases, with 8 bases sitting between them. CDR3 size: 12 residues.

The chain is built from TRBV13 and TRBJ2-7; tentatively, D is TRBD1 (5 bases). Trimming cost V 6 bases and J 1 base, with 10 bases left between them. This CDR3 contains 13 residues. Germline V gene lookup returns CDR1 PRHDT and CDR2 FYEKMQ (reference sequence). In nucleotides, the CDR3 is TGTGCCAGCAGTAGGGGTAGATCCTACGAGCAGTACTTC. Translation gives CASSRGRSYEQYF.

The rearrangement joins TRBV28 to TRBJ1-3; D gene uncertain. The germline V gene encodes CDR1 MDHEN and CDR2 SYDVKM. Deletions cut 1 base from V and 7 bases from J, with 8 bases between. There are 13 residues in the CDR3. The CDR3: CASSLFRGNTIYF. The CDR3 DNA reads as TGTGCCAGCAGTTTATTTCGAGGGAACACCATATATTTT.

This chain uses TRBV7-2 with TRBJ2-3; D may be TRBD2 (6 bases). In germline, CDR1 is SGHTA, CDR2 FQGNSA. V was shortened by 1 base and J by 2 bases, with 10 bases between the two germline ends. The CDR3 length is 15 residues. The CDR3 DNA is TGTGCCAGCAGCTTAGTAGCGGTGACCACAGATACGCAGTATTTT. It specifies CASSLVAVTTDTQYF.

CDR3 bases: TGTGCCAGCAGCATAACAGGGGATGGCTACACCTTC. This codes for CASSITGDGYTF. This chain connects TRBV9 to TRBJ1-2; 7 bases agree with TRBD1. The CDR3 sequence is 12 residues long. V trimming: 4 bases; J trimming: 6 bases; junction bases outside the gene matches: 3. Germline V CDR1 and CDR2: SGDLS, YYNGEE.

This clone was found a few times. The chain links TRBV6-5 to TRBJ1-1; no firm D call. The CDR3 spans 14 residues. Per germline, CDR1 MNHEY and CDR2 SVGAGI. Trimming took 6 bases from V and 3 from J, leaving 14 bases between them. CDR3 sequence reads: CASRAGEEDTEAFF. The CDR3 coding sequence is TGTGCCAGCAGGGCCGGAGAGGAGGACACTGAAGCTTTCTTT.

J is TRBJ2-5 and V is TRBV7-2, with 10 bases lining up with TRBD2. Germline V gene data show CDR1 as SGHTA and CDR2 as FQGNSA. CDR3 size: 15 residues. V lost 4 bases, J lost 7 bases, and 9 bases stayed unmatched. Here the CDR3 reads CASSSEGLAEGTQYF. CDR3 DNA: TGTGCCAGCAGCTCCGAAGGACTAGCGGAAGGGACCCAGTACTTC.

The chain has TRBV6-5 and TRBJ2-7; D is perhaps TRBD2 (6 bases). Germline loops: CDR1 MNHEY, CDR2 SVGAGI. The CDR3 is 14 residues long. Trimming removed 7 bases from V and 2 bases from J, with 15 bases in between. CDR3 amino acids: CASNKGPGAYEQYF. The DNA of the CDR3 is TGTGCCAGCAACAAGGGGCCGGGGGCCTACGAGCAGTACTTC.

The rearrangement uses TRBV28 and TRBJ2-2; D is possibly TRBD2 (5 bases). The CDR3 is made up of 15 amino acids. The V and J ends lost 6 bases and 0 bases respectively, with 11 bases between them. CDR1 and CDR2 from the germline V gene are MDHEN and SYDVKM. The CDR3, as DNA: TGTGCCAGCAGGGAGGTCGGGTCGAACACCGGGGAGCTGTTTTTT. Amino acids: CASREVGSNTGELFF.

The V and J genes are TRBV7-3 and TRBJ2-7; TRBD2 matches 10 bases. J was trimmed by 7 bases and V by 5 bases; bases with no gene match: 8. The V gene's germline CDR1 is SGHTA and CDR2 FQGTGA. The CDR3 covers 14 residues. CDR3 loop: CASSPSGREGEQYF. DNA of the CDR3: TGTGCCAGCAGCCCCAGCGGGAGGGAGGGGGAGCAGTACTTC.

This chain connects TRBV29-1 to TRBJ1-1; D is unresolved. Trimming removed 6 bases at V and 0 bases at J, with 17 bases between. CDR3 length equals 15 residues. Germline CDR1 reads SQVTM; CDR2 reads ANQGSEA. The CDR3 nucleotides are TGCAGCGTCTCGGGGTGGCAGTTCATGAACACTGAAGCTTTCTTT. Translating it yields CSVSGWQFMNTEAFF.

The genes are TRBV7-3 and TRBJ2-1; no firm D call. Germline lookup yields CDR1 SGHTA and CDR2 FQGTGA. There are 15 residues in the CDR3. Trimming stripped 5 bases from V and 1 base from J, with 12 bases between. CDR3 nucleotide sequence: TGTGCCAGCAGCCTCTTGGCGGCTTCCTACAATGAGCAGTTCTTC. This translates into CASSLLAASYNEQFF.

The chain uses TRBV9 and TRBJ2-1; 11 bases align to TRBD2. J was trimmed by 7 bases and V by 0 bases; bases with no gene match: 6. The CDR3 is made up of 16 amino acids. Per germline, CDR1 SGDLS and CDR2 YYNGEE. The CDR3 reads CASSVGSGRAGNEQFF. The CDR3 DNA reads as TGTGCCAGCAGCGTAGGTAGCGGGAGGGCCGGAAATGAGCAGTTCTTC. Combining the CDR3 with reference TRBV9 and TRBJ2-1 gives the whole variable domain DSGVTQTPKHLITATGQRVTLRCSPRSGDLSVYWYQQSLDQGLQFLIQYYNGEERAKGNILERFSAQQFPDLHSELNLSSLELGDSALYFCASSVGSGRAGNEQFFGPGTRLTVL.

The rearrangement links TRBV6-1 to TRBJ2-1, with TRBD2 identical over 8 bases. The CDR3 length is 15 residues. Germline assignment: CDR1 MNHNS and CDR2 SASEGT. The trim removed 7 bases at V and 6 bases at J, leaving 11 bases unmatched. CDR3 sequence: CASILLREALNEQFF. The CDR3 nucleotides are TGTGCCAGCATTCTCCTGCGGGAGGCCCTCAATGAGCAGTTCTTC.

In this sample, this clone turned up a few times. The chain has TRBV7-2 and TRBJ2-3; 12 bases line up with TRBD2. Per the germline V gene, CDR1 is SGHTA and CDR2 is FQGNSA. This CDR3 region has 16 residues. V lost 4 bases and J lost 4; bases outside the gene matches: 6. CDR3 loop: CASSSPLAGGADTQYF. The CDR3 DNA is TGTGCCAGCAGCTCTCCCCTAGCGGGAGGGGCAGATACGCAGTATTTT.

This rearrangement joins TRBV30 to TRBJ2-3; 12 bases map to TRBD2. The CDR3 is 15 residues long. The junction had 5 bases not matched to a gene; V was cut back by 3 bases and J by 4 bases. CDR1 is GTSNPN, CDR2 SVGIG, per germline (reference sequence). CDR3 sequence: CAWRGLAGSPDTQYF. CDR3 coding DNA: TGTGCCTGGAGAGGACTAGCGGGATCCCCAGATACGCAGTATTTT. The variable domain in full, completed from reference TRBV30 and TRBJ2-3, reads SQTIHQWPATLVQPVGSPLSLECTVEGTSNPNLYWYRQAAGRGLQLLFYSVGIGQISSEVPQNLSASRPQDRQFILSSKKLLLSDSGFYLCAWRGLAGSPDTQYFGPGTRLTVL.

This clone was detected a few times. The V call is TRBV6-1, the J call TRBJ1-5; D remains ambiguous. Germline-derived CDR1 and CDR2 are MNHNS and SASEGT. The CDR3 is 15 residues long. Trimming left V 1 base short and J 5 bases short, with 12 bases between. CDR3 nucleotide sequence: TGTGCCAGCAGTGAAGGAGGGTATAGGGATCAGCCCCAGCATTTT. This encodes CASSEGGYRDQPQHF.